This TCR beta chain was recorded in a study of OX40 agonist ivuxolimab in advanced cancers. Regarding the study in general: Ivuxolimab, which targeted the costimulatory receptor OX40 (CD134), was an agonistic, fully human IgG2 monoclonal antibody. Partial responses occurred in three dose-escalation patients, of whom one had hepatocellular carcinoma and two had cutaneous melanoma. Patients were allowed to have had prior anti-PD-1, anti-PD-L1 or anti-CTLA-4 therapy, and approximately 40% of the dose-escalation patients had been treated with checkpoint inhibitors. The paper covers the monotherapy dose-escalation part of the phase I ivuxolimab trial, which included N of about 50 patients. In the dose-escalation cohort, around four fifths of patients were male, and the mean age was about 55 years, with a range of roughly 20 to 80. Peripheral TCRbeta sequencing was intended to test whether TCR sequence diversity was altered and clonal T-cell expansion was caused by ivuxolimab. Among the roughly 52 dose-escalation patients, around 19 had hepatocellular carcinoma, roughly 15 melanoma, 9 renal cell carcinoma and 9 head and neck cancer. Intravenous ivuxolimab was administered to patients every 2 weeks at six dose levels: 0.01, 0.1, 0.3, 1.5, 3 and 10 mg/kg.

Concerning this clone itself: Its antigen is unknown. Base qualities are not at hand, and no much larger clone is one base apart.

For sequencing of the TCRbeta CDR3 region, genomic DNA was extracted from the sorted cells. The immunoSEQ Assay was used for sequencing of TCRbeta CDR3 regions. TCRdb carries this immuneACCESS record with in-frame sequences only. Its versions omit some clonotypes, under half of them owing to an unresolved V gene in the studies checked, with the rest unexplained. In all, the sample holds approximately 61,000 clones, and 89% of those were seen once. The ten largest clonotypes hold 15% to 20% of the sample. Here is what the overall study found, with its caveats: Low levels of normalized T-cell clonal expansion were also seen in some nonresponding patients. After ivuxolimab, more expanded clones were found on average in CD8+ T cells than in CD4+ T cells. In the 0.1-3.0 mg/kg groups, partial responders were among the patients with the lowest normalized peripheral clonal expansion, particularly in CD8+ T cells. The antigen specificity of the peripheral T cells that underwent clonal expansion was not determined. At doses of 0.1 to 3.0 mg/kg, clonal expansion of both CD4+ and CD8+ blood T cells was observed from baseline to week 6.

The V end gives up 0 bases and the J end 7 bases, leaving 10 bases in the junction not matched to a gene. Sequences SGHRS (CDR1) and YFSETQ (CDR2) are obtained from the germline V gene. The cysteine opens and the phenylalanine closes a CDR3 of 15 amino acids. Only the CDR3 DNA stays, 45 bases, in frame from base 1. Patients with autoimmune disease history or receiving systemic immunosuppression were excluded from the trial. Peripheral blood for TCR sequencing was drawn from every dose cohort at baseline, at cycle 4 day 1 and at cycle 7 day 1. Samples came from an open-label, multicenter, first-in-human phase I dose-escalation trial of ivuxolimab. Adults with locally advanced or metastatic melanoma, renal cell, hepatocellular, or head and neck squamous cell carcinoma were enrolled in the trial. Before TCR sequencing, CD4+ and CD8+ T cells were separately sorted from peripheral blood.

Rearrangement joined TRBV5-1 to TRBJ2-7, and 7 bases in between align with TRBD2. This specimen was CD4+ or CD8+ T cells sorted from blood, taken in a trial of the OX40 agonist ivuxolimab. The receptor was derived from an adult with an advanced solid tumor such as melanoma, head and neck, liver or kidney cancer. The CDR3 corresponds to CASSLAGDYLYEQYF. The sequenced DNA is TGCGCCAGCAGCTTGGCCGGGGACTATCTATATGAGCAGTACTTC.